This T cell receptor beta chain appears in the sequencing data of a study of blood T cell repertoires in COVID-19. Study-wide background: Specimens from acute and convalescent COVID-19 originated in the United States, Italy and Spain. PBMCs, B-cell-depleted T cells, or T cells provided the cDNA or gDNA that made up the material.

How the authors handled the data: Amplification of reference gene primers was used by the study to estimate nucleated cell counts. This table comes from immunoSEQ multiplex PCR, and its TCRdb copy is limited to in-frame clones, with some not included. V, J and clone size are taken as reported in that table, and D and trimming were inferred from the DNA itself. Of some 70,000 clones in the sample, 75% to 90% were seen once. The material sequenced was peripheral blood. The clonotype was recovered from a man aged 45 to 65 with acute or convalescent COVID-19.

As DNA, the CDR3 is TGTGCCAGCAGCTTGGGGGAGGGGTACTTCTACGAGCAGTACTTC. Translated: CASSLGEGYFYEQYF. The V call is TRBV11-2, the J call TRBJ2-7, with TRBD2 identical over 7 bases. Germline V CDR1 and CDR2: SGHAT, FQNNGV. V shed 3 bases, J shed 3 bases, and the junction held 8 bases outside the gene matches. The CDR3 is 15 amino acids.